Listed here are 31 T cell receptor beta chains from one sample, sequenced in a study of T cell responses to AZD1222 COVID-19 vaccine. Libraries were prepared by immunoSEQ multiplex PCR; TCRdb keeps only in-frame clonotypes and omits some of them. The table shows more than 100,000 clones, with more than 75% occurring only once. The sequencing used peripheral blood, collected on day 0 of AZD1222 vaccination. These receptors originate from an adult in good health.

CDR3 nucleotide sequence: TGTGCCAGCAGTTCCGGGACTAGCGTGGGGTACACCTACGAGCAGTACTTC. It encodes CASSSGTSVGYTYEQYF. The genes are TRBV27 and TRBJ2-7; 10 bases map to TRBD2. The CDR3 is 17 amino acids. Germline V gene data show CDR1 as MNHEY and CDR2 as SMNVEV (reference sequence). Trimming cost V 4 bases and J 2 bases; bases outside gene matches: 11.

The chain carries TRBV18 and TRBJ2-7; 7 bases match TRBD1. Germline CDR1 KGHSH, CDR2 LQKENI. The CDR3 consists of 14 residues. V trimming: 6 bases; J trimming: 1 base; junction bases outside the gene matches: 6. DNA for the CDR3: TGTGCCAGCTCCCCCGGGACAGAGTCCTACGAGCAGTACTTC. This gives the protein CASSPGTESYEQYF.

This rearrangement joins TRBV11-3 to TRBJ1-4; 7 bases agree with TRBD1. V lost 5 bases to trimming and J lost 8 bases; unmatched junction nucleotides: 14. There are 16 residues in the CDR3. Germline lookup yields CDR1 SGHNT and CDR2 YENEEA. This chain's CDR3 is CASSPPLQGRIEKLFF. The CDR3 nucleotides read TGTGCCAGCAGCCCGCCTTTACAGGGGAGGATAGAAAAACTGTTTTTT.

The V and J genes are TRBV11-3 and TRBJ2-1, with D unresolved. The CDR3 has 15 residues. V was shortened by 5 bases and J by 5 bases, with 16 bases between the two germline ends. Germline CDR1 and CDR2: SGHNT and YENEEA. CDR3 DNA: TGTGCCAGCAGCCAACGACCTTACACGAACAATGAGCAGTTCTTC. The encoded protein is CASSQRPYTNNEQFF.

V is TRBV2 and J is TRBJ2-5; D might be TRBD2 (6 bases). CDR3 size: 15 residues. V was cut by 1 base and J by 2 bases, with 11 bases left in between. Germline V gene sequence: CDR1 SNHLY, CDR2 FYNNEI. In DNA, the CDR3 is TGTGCCAGCAGTGAAGAGGAGGGATTACAAGAGACCCAGTACTTC. This encodes CASSEEEGLQETQYF. The entire variable domain, with the rest obtained from reference TRBV2 and TRBJ2-5, is as follows: EPEVTQTPSHQVTQMGQEVILRCVPISNHLYFYWYRQILGQKVEFLVSFYNNEISEKSEIFDDQFSVERPDGSNFTLKIRSTKLEDSAMYFCASSEEEGLQETQYFGPGTRLLVL.

The chain links TRBV23-1 to TRBJ1-1; D is perhaps TRBD1 (5 bases). TRBV23-1 is an ORF for which the function is uncertain. The CDR3 runs to 18 residues. Between the trimmed V and J ends, which lost 1 base and 1 base, there was a span of 19 bases. CDR3 sequence: CASSQYKRRVSWNTEAFF. The CDR3 nucleotides are TGCGCCAGCAGTCAATATAAACGCAGGGTAAGCTGGAACACTGAAGCTTTCTTT.

About this clone: The junction departs from germline at one end; a sequencing error may be responsible. The CDR3 loop reads CASRLEGQGALYEQYF. For the CDR3, the DNA is TGTGCCAGCAGGTTAGAAGGACAGGGGGCATTATACGAGCAGTACTTC. The J gene is TRBJ2-7, the V gene TRBV7-9; 11 bases are a match to TRBD1. The CDR3 is 16 residues long. Looked up from germline, CDR1 is SEHNR and CDR2 is FQNEAQ (reference sequence).

The rearrangement joins TRBV21-1 to TRBJ2-5; the table names TRBD2, a call not compared with the DNA. TRBV21-1 corresponds to a pseudogene. CDR3 length: 19 residues. CDR3 DNA sequence: TGTGCCAGCAGCAAAGAGTGTGGGTCTAGCGGCCGAGACGAAGAGACCCAGTACTTC. Its translation is CASSKECGSSGRDEETQYF.

This rearrangement joins TRBV5-5 to TRBJ2-7; possible D gene TRBD1, 6 bases. The CDR3 loop spans 14 amino acids. V was cut by 0 bases and J by 0 bases, with 7 bases left in between. Germline CDR1 and CDR2: SGHKS and YYEKEE (reference sequence). CDR3 nucleotide sequence: TGTGCCAGCAGCTTGGGACAGGCCTCCTACGAGCAGTACTTC. This codes for CASSLGQASYEQYF.

This clone has only a few counts. V usage is TRBV19 and J usage is TRBJ1-1; D may be TRBD1 (5 bases). Trimming pared 3 bases from V and 3 bases from J, leaving 17 bases between. Per germline, CDR1 LNHDA and CDR2 SQIVND (reference sequence). This CDR3 has 16 residues. CDR3 loop: CASSIDPQVGDTEAFF. DNA of the CDR3: TGTGCCAGTAGTATCGACCCACAGGTTGGGGACACTGAAGCTTTCTTT.

V usage is TRBV11-3 and J usage is TRBJ2-7, with D tentatively TRBD1 or TRBD2 (5 bases each). Germline V gene data show CDR1 as SGHNT and CDR2 as YENEEA. V dropped 5 bases and J dropped 4 bases, with 12 bases sitting between them. The CDR3 loop spans 13 amino acids. The CDR3 region has the DNA TGTGCCAGCAGCCCTTTTGGGGGATACGAGCAGTACTTC. This gives the protein CASSPFGGYEQYF.

The CDR3 is CASSQGGGSGEQYF. CDR3 coding DNA: TGCGCCAGCAGCCAAGGAGGGGGCTCTGGGGAGCAGTACTTC. The chain couples TRBV4-3 to TRBJ2-7, with 7 bases matching TRBD1. The CDR3 contains 14 residues. Trimming at V came to 1 base and at J to 7 bases, leaving 7 bases not matched to a gene. Germline V gene sequence: CDR1 LGHNA, CDR2 YSLEER.

V usage is TRBV2 and J usage is TRBJ1-4; unclear D gene. The CDR3 is 12 residues long. Looked up from germline, CDR1 is SNHLY and CDR2 is FYNNEI. V lost 5 bases, J lost 8 bases, and 9 bases lay in between. CDR3 sequence: CASSPDGEKLFF. For the CDR3, the DNA is TGTGCCAGCAGTCCGGACGGCGAAAAACTGTTTTTT.

This clone appeared once. The gene calls are TRBV11-2 and TRBJ2-5; D is unclear. The CDR3 is 13 amino acids. Trimming stripped 3 bases from V and 5 bases from J, with 10 bases between. Germline-derived CDR1 and CDR2 are SGHAT and FQNNGV. The CDR3 DNA sequence: TGTGCCAGCAGCTTCTCACAAGGGGAGACCCAGTACTTC. It encodes CASSFSQGETQYF.

Comments on this clone: The sample carries other DNA sequences with the same CDR3. The V gene is TRBV15, the J gene TRBJ1-5; 10 positions agree with TRBD1. Germline CDR1 is LNHNV and CDR2 is YYDKDF (reference sequence). This CDR3 has 15 residues. J lost 4 bases, V lost 5 bases, and 5 bases had no gene match. As DNA, the CDR3 is TGTGCCACCAGCCGCGGGACAGGGGAAAATCAGCCCCAGCATTTT. Protein sequence: CATSRGTGENQPQHF.

The chain employs TRBV5-1 and TRBJ1-4, with 7 bases aligning to TRBD1. The ends lost 1 base at V and 4 bases at J; junction bases unmatched: 4. Germline lookup yields CDR1 SGHRS and CDR2 YFSETQ. The CDR3 contains 15 residues. The CDR3 nucleotides are TGCGCCAGCAGCTTGTACGGGACAGATAATGAAAAACTGTTTTTT. Amino acid sequence: CASSLYGTDNEKLFF.

This rearrangement joins TRBV6-2 or TRBV6-3 to TRBJ2-5; D is possibly TRBD1 (6 bases). The CDR3 loop spans 14 amino acids. With 5 bases removed from V and 7 bases from J, the gap between germline ends came to 17 bases. Germline loops: CDR1 MNHEY, CDR2 SVGEGT. CDR3 loop: CASSRTARLATQYF. The CDR3 DNA sequence: TGTGCCAGCAGTAGGACAGCACGCTTAGCGACCCAGTACTTC.

The chain links TRBV12-3 or TRBV12-4 to TRBJ2-3; D is unresolved. The CDR3 covers 12 residues. V was shortened by 4 bases and J by 1 base, with 3 bases between the two germline ends. The CDR3 here is CASSSRTDTQYF. Written as DNA, the CDR3 is TGTGCCAGCAGTTCGCGCACAGATACGCAGTATTTT.

The CDR3 DNA sequence: TGTGCCAGCAGCCCTCGGACAGGGATGAACACTGAAGCTTTCTTT. Encoded protein: CASSPRTGMNTEAFF. V is TRBV9 and J is TRBJ1-1, with 8 bases that match TRBD1. The J segment lost 0 bases and the V segment lost 4 bases, leaving 5 bases of the junction unmatched. Germline values: CDR1 SGDLS, CDR2 YYNGEE. The CDR3 covers 15 residues.

The chain joins TRBV21-1 to TRBJ2-3; the table gives TRBD2 as D, unverified against the DNA. TRBV21-1 is assigned pseudogene status. This CDR3 has 16 residues. This CDR3 reads CASSKARRRGEDTQYF. CDR3 bases: TGTGCCAGCAGCAAAGCGCGTCGGCGGGGGGAAGATACGCAGTATTTT.

This clone was observed a handful of times. The chain recombines TRBV29-1 with TRBJ2-7; 9 bases map to TRBD1. There are 14 residues in the CDR3. Germline trimming cut 7 bases from V and 2 bases from J; bases unmatched to any gene: 9. Germline V gene sequence: CDR1 SQVTM, CDR2 ANQGSEA. CDR3 sequence reads: CSAVRDRDPYEQYF. CDR3 nucleotide sequence: TGCAGCGCTGTCCGGGACAGGGACCCCTACGAGCAGTACTTC.

This clone was found once. The rearrangement links TRBV15 to TRBJ1-5; D unresolved. Looked up from germline, CDR1 is LNHNV and CDR2 is YYDKDF (reference sequence). The V and J ends lost 0 bases and 6 bases respectively, with 6 bases between them. This CDR3 spans 13 amino acids. CDR3: CATSRDLRQPQHF. DNA of the CDR3: TGTGCCACCAGCAGAGATCTGCGTCAGCCCCAGCATTTT.

The chain carries TRBV2 and TRBJ1-6; D possibly corresponds to TRBD1 (6 bases). Trimming shortened V by 6 bases and J by 6 bases, and 6 bases separated the two germline ends. The length of the CDR3 is 12 residues. In germline, CDR1 is SNHLY, CDR2 FYNNEI. DNA for the CDR3: TGTGCCAGCAGGGACAGTAATTCACCCCTCCACTTT. The encoded protein is CASRDSNSPLHF.

This clone was recorded only once. The V call is TRBV4-2, the J call TRBJ1-1, with D perhaps matching TRBD1 (6 bases). Germline assignment: CDR1 LGHNA and CDR2 YNFKEQ. CDR3 size: 15 residues. With 4 bases removed from V and 10 bases from J, the gap between germline ends came to 22 bases. The CDR3 here is CASSPKGPGDVLAFF. The CDR3, as DNA: TGTGCCAGCAGCCCGAAGGGGCCAGGGGATGTGTTAGCTTTCTTT.

V usage is TRBV6-2 or TRBV6-3 and J usage is TRBJ2-3; D not resolved. Germline V gene sequence: CDR1 MNHEY, CDR2 SVGEGT. The CDR3 is 14 amino acids. The germline V and J ends were trimmed by 0 bases and 4 bases, with 8 bases remaining between them. CDR3: CASSYSAWADTQYF. For the CDR3, the DNA is TGTGCCAGCAGTTACTCGGCGTGGGCAGATACGCAGTATTTT.

The chain links TRBV28 to TRBJ1-1; 8 bases map to TRBD1. CDR1 is MDHEN and CDR2 is SYDVKM in the germline V gene. The CDR3 length is 14 residues. With V trimmed by 3 bases and J by 2 bases, 2 bases remained unmatched. CDR3 bases: TGTGCCAGCAGTTTGACAGGGGTCAACACTGAAGCTTTCTTT. Encoded protein: CASSLTGVNTEAFF.

This sequence joins TRBV11-3 and TRBJ1-4; possibly TRBD1 for D (6 bases). V was cut by 1 base and J by 4 bases, with 10 bases left in between. The CDR3 runs 15 residues. The germline V gene encodes CDR1 SGHNT and CDR2 YENEEA. The CDR3 DNA follows: TGTGCCAGCAGCTTAGGGGACACCTATAATGAAAAACTGTTTTTT. Translation gives CASSLGDTYNEKLFF.

The rearrangement uses TRBV29-1 and TRBJ1-2; D ambiguous. Germline loops: CDR1 SQVTM, CDR2 ANQGSEA. The CDR3 is made up of 12 amino acids. V shed 6 bases and J shed 0 bases, with 8 bases lying between them. Written as DNA, the CDR3 is TGCAGCGTGACGGGAGCTAACTATGGCTACACCTTC. Amino acid sequence: CSVTGANYGYTF.

V and J are TRBV5-1 and TRBJ2-5; D could derive from TRBD1 or TRBD2 (6 bases each). This CDR3 is 14 amino acids long. Germline V gene lookup returns CDR1 SGHRS and CDR2 YFSETQ. V lost 2 bases to trimming and J lost 5 bases, with 13 bases between them. This CDR3 reads CASSFGGREETQYF. Here the CDR3 DNA reads TGCGCCAGCAGCTTTGGGGGGCGCGAGGAGACCCAGTACTTC. The full variable domain, completed using reference TRBV5-1 and TRBJ2-5, is KAGVTQTPRYLIKTRGQQVTLSCSPISGHRSVSWYQQTPGQGLQFLFEYFSETQRNKGNFPGRFSGRQFSNSRSEMNVSTLELGDSALYLCASSFGGREETQYFGPGTRLLVL.

The CDR3 sequence is CACRAVQGTDTQYF. CDR3 DNA: TGTGCCTGCCGGGCCGTGCAGGGGACAGATACGCAGTATTTT. The gene calls are TRBV30 and TRBJ2-3; tentatively, D is TRBD1 (6 bases). The CDR3 contains 14 residues. V lost 6 bases and J 3 bases, leaving 16 bases between the germline ends. CDR1 is GTSNPN and CDR2 is SVGIG in the germline V gene (reference sequence).

The chain is built from TRBV11-3 and TRBJ2-7; D is unclear. Germline assignment: CDR1 SGHNT and CDR2 YENEEA. Trimming took 5 bases from V and 2 from J, leaving 16 bases between them. The CDR3 extends over 15 amino acids. The CDR3 DNA follows: TGTGCCAGCAGCAAAGTCTCTATTTACACCTACGAGCAGTACTTC. Encoded protein: CASSKVSIYTYEQYF.